This TCR beta chain was obtained from a study of blood T cell repertoires in COVID-19. In the study overall: T cells, B-cell-depleted T cells, or PBMCs supplied cDNA or gDNA.

The V end lost 3 bases, the J end lost 6 bases, and 12 bases lay between the germline ends. This CDR3 region has 13 residues. Looked up from germline, CDR1 is WSHSY and CDR2 is SAAADI. Sequenced by immunoSEQ multiplex PCR; TCRdb stores in-frame clones only, minus some. The repertoire consists of approximately 50,000 clones, with approximately 89% occurring once and the leading ten covering approximately 27%. This receptor was obtained from a woman of 80 years or more with acute or convalescent COVID-19. Material: peripheral blood. V and J are TRBV10-2 and TRBJ2-7; D call uncertain. CDR3 bases: TGCGCCAGCAGTGATCCGACAAATCCCGAGCAGTACTTC. Encoded protein: CASSDPTNPEQYF.